Listed below are T cell receptor beta chains from one sample, sequenced in a study of memory CD4+ T cells and cytomegalovirus serostatus. Method: immunoSEQ multiplex PCR; TCRdb's copy keeps in-frame clones and lacks some. The repertoire consists of roughly 40,000 clones, with 79% occurring once and the leading ten covering roughly 1.1%. The specimen was memory CD4+ T cells from blood. Receptors were obtained from an adult in good health and CMV-seronegative. CDR3s include the opening cysteine and the closing phenylalanine or tryptophan. D genes are given only for firm matches. The size of a clone is reported for some rows only, either as once, few or many, or as a class for expanded clones.

size,D,V,CDR3
-,-,TRBV10-3,CAIGDPSYSNQPQHF
-,TRBD2,TRBV2,CASRDVAGGVHEQFF
few,TRBD1,TRBV7-9,CASSSTRVQGQSSYNEQFF
-,TRBD1,TRBV18,CASSPGTGYYEQYF
once,-,TRBV2,CASSRELRETQYF
-,-,TRBV27,CASSLGYPYEQYF
-,TRBD1,TRBV5-1,CASSLETGGSYEQYF
-,-,TRBV7-2,CASSSGRVTNF
-,TRBD1,TRBV19,CASSPSLGGSDRARDQPQHF
-,TRBD1,TRBV7-6,CASSLGQGSPLHF
-,-,TRBV5-5,CASSQTSEGKLFF
once,TRBD2,TRBV2,CASSPRGAGNIQYF
-,-,TRBV7-2,CASTRLGRSNEQFF
-,TRBD1,TRBV5-5,CASSPARTGGGTEAFF
few,TRBD2,TRBV11-3,CASSPFRDYHSSYNEQFF
-,-,TRBV7-9,CASSLYLGQANYGYTF
-,TRBD1,TRBV5-6,CASSRDGQGANYEQYF
few,-,TRBV6-5,CASSYSTGYGYTF
-,TRBD2,TRBV7-2,CASSLASGSWGRGTDTQYF
-,-,TRBV7-7,CASSLRFDQPQHF